This passage covers 32 T cell receptor beta chains from one sample sequenced in a study of blood T cell repertoires in COVID-19. Assay: immunoSEQ multiplex PCR; the TCRdb copy retains only in-frame clones and omits some. The sample records some 330,000 clones, roughly four fifths being singletons. Material for sequencing was PBMCs or T cells enriched from blood (not recorded which). The receptors originated from a woman in her forties or fifties who had recovered from COVID-19.

This chain links TRBV9 with TRBJ2-1, with TRBD2 as a possible D gene (5 bases). This CDR3 is 17 amino acids long. Germline loops: CDR1 SGDLS, CDR2 YYNGEE. V gave up 3 bases and J gave up 2 bases, with 18 bases separating them. CDR3 sequence (DNA): TGTGCCAGCAGCGCCCTCTCCAGCGGAACAACCTACAATGAGCAGTTCTTC. Its protein is CASSALSSGTTYNEQFF.

V gene TRBV30 combines with J gene TRBJ1-4; D is unresolved. The CDR3 is 15 residues long. The germline gives CDR1 GTSNPN, CDR2 SVGIG (reference sequence). V dropped 1 base and J dropped 4 bases, with 13 bases sitting between them. The CDR3 sequence is CAWSGFVQYNEKLFF. In DNA, the CDR3 is TGTGCCTGGAGTGGTTTTGTACAGTATAATGAAAAACTGTTTTTT. Full variable domain (rest looked up from reference TRBV30 and TRBJ1-4): SQTIHQWPATLVQPVGSPLSLECTVEGTSNPNLYWYRQAAGRGLQLLFYSVGIGQISSEVPQNLSASRPQDRQFILSSKKLLLSDSGFYLCAWSGFVQYNEKLFFGSGTQLSVL.

CDR3 protein: CATSRREPYEQYF. CDR3 bases: TGTGCCACCAGCAGACGGGAACCCTACGAGCAGTACTTC. The gene calls are TRBV15 and TRBJ2-7; possibly TRBD2 for D (5 bases). Germline-derived CDR1 and CDR2 are LNHNV and YYDKDF (reference sequence). The CDR3 is made up of 13 amino acids. The V and J ends lost 2 bases and 2 bases respectively, with 7 bases between them.

The rearrangement joins TRBV5-5 to TRBJ1-4; 10 bases agree with TRBD1. The CDR3 loop spans 16 amino acids. Germline loops: CDR1 SGHKS, CDR2 YYEKEE (reference sequence). Unmatched junction bases numbered 5, after V lost 4 bases and J lost 2 bases. The chain's CDR3 is CASSLGQGVTNEKLFF. In DNA, the CDR3 is TGTGCCAGCAGCCTTGGACAGGGGGTCACTAATGAAAAACTGTTTTTT.

The J gene is TRBJ1-2, the V gene TRBV5-1; 9 bases line up with TRBD1. CDR3 length: 14 residues. Germline loops: CDR1 SGHRS, CDR2 YFSETQ. J was trimmed by 6 bases and V by 4 bases; bases with no gene match: 7. CDR3: CASSARDRVDGYTF. The CDR3 bases are TGCGCCAGCAGCGCCCGGGACAGGGTGGATGGCTACACCTTC.

The chain recombines TRBV9 with TRBJ1-1; weak D call: TRBD1 (6 bases). CDR1 SGDLS and CDR2 YYNGEE come from the germline V gene. The CDR3 has 16 amino acids. Trimming cost V 0 bases and J 0 bases, with 12 bases left between them. This CDR3 is CASSVATGTMNTEAFF. The CDR3 region has the DNA TGTGCCAGCAGCGTAGCGACAGGAACAATGAACACTGAAGCTTTCTTT.

This chain links TRBV6-5 with TRBJ1-2; tentative D call: TRBD1 (5 bases). Trimming removed 5 bases from V and 8 bases from J, with 15 bases in between. The germline V gene encodes CDR1 MNHEY and CDR2 SVGAGI. The CDR3 spans 13 residues. CDR3 region: CASSLGRSAGYTF. The CDR3 region has the DNA TGTGCCAGCAGTCTGGGGCGGTCGGCGGGCTACACCTTC.

CDR3 region: CASSYSDGYTF. The CDR3 DNA is TGTGCCAGCAGCTACTCGGATGGCTACACCTTC. This rearrangement joins TRBV5-5 to TRBJ1-2; D is ambiguous. Germline values: CDR1 SGHKS, CDR2 YYEKEE (reference sequence). The CDR3 runs to 11 residues. Trimming pared 3 bases from V and 6 bases from J, leaving 6 bases between.

The chain couples TRBV6-5 to TRBJ1-6; D is undetermined. Germline V gene data show CDR1 as MNHEY and CDR2 as SVGAGI. Trimming took off 6 bases at V and 10 bases at J, with 13 bases between the two ends. The length of the CDR3 is 13 residues. CDR3 in DNA: TGTGCCAGCAGGTACCTCGCGGGGTCACCCCTCCACTTT. Its translation: CASRYLAGSPLHF.

The chain links TRBV7-3 to TRBJ2-1; 10 bases map to TRBD2. Unmatched junction bases numbered 0, after V lost 0 bases and J lost 4 bases. The CDR3 loop spans 15 amino acids. CDR1 SGHTA and CDR2 FQGTGA come from the germline V gene. CDR3 in amino acids: CASSLTAGGYNEQFF. In DNA form, the CDR3 reads TGTGCCAGCAGCTTAACAGCGGGAGGGTACAATGAGCAGTTCTTC.

The chain recombines TRBV19 with TRBJ1-2, with 9 bases aligning to TRBD1. Germline V gives CDR1 LNHDA, CDR2 SQIVND (reference sequence). V trimming: 3 bases; J trimming: 1 base; junction bases outside the gene matches: 3. This CDR3 has 15 amino acids. CDR3 sequence: CASSIPGQGNYGYTF. The CDR3 DNA reads TGTGCCAGTAGTATTCCGGGACAGGGTAACTATGGCTACACCTTC.

This chain joins TRBV14 and TRBJ1-4, with 10 bases aligning to TRBD1. Trimming at V came to 3 bases and at J to 8 bases, leaving 6 bases not matched to a gene. The CDR3 length is 15 residues. In germline, CDR1 is SGHDN, CDR2 FVKESK. CDR3 residues: CASSQGQGTWEKLFF. The CDR3 DNA is TGTGCCAGCAGCCAGGGACAGGGGACGTGGGAAAAACTGTTTTTT.

The J gene is TRBJ2-7, the V gene TRBV19, with 10 bases that match TRBD2. V lost 5 bases and J lost 2; bases outside the gene matches: 3. Germline CDR1 is LNHDA and CDR2 is SQIVND (reference sequence). CDR3 length: 14 residues. In DNA, the CDR3 is TGTGCCAGTAGTCAGAGCGGGGGGGCCTACGAGCAGTACTTC. This sequence encodes CASSQSGGAYEQYF.

The chain has TRBV18 and TRBJ1-2, with D unresolved. V lost 3 bases and J lost 4, with 12 bases in between. The CDR3 totals 14 residues. Per the germline V gene, CDR1 is KGHSH and CDR2 is LQKENI. The CDR3 DNA sequence: TGTGCCAGCTCACCTCAAAATGAGATCTATGGCTACACCTTC. Translated: CASSPQNEIYGYTF.

The chain has TRBV7-2 and TRBJ1-2; 11 nucleotides agree with TRBD1. The CDR3 covers 16 residues. Germline trimming cut 4 bases from V and 4 bases from J; bases unmatched to any gene: 8. The germline V gene encodes CDR1 SGHTA and CDR2 FQGNSA. CDR3 in DNA: TGTGCCAGCAGCTCTGGACCGGGACAGGGGGGCTATGGCTACACCTTC. Its translation: CASSSGPGQGGYGYTF.

Many counts were recorded for this clone. V is TRBV6-2 or TRBV6-3 and J is TRBJ1-5; D call uncertain. V shed 5 bases and J shed 7 bases, with 18 bases lying between them. The germline V gene encodes CDR1 MNHEY and CDR2 SVGEGT. CDR3 size: 15 residues. The CDR3 DNA sequence: TGTGCCAGCAGTCTTTGGGGAGGGCGCTTACAGCCCCAGCATTTT. This sequence encodes CASSLWGGRLQPQHF.

This clone occurred a few times. V is TRBV4-1 and J is TRBJ1-3; TRBD1 is a possible D gene (6 bases). V was cut by 2 bases and J by 4 bases, with 15 bases left in between. The CDR3 totals 16 residues. Germline-derived CDR1 and CDR2 are MGHRA and YSYEKL. The CDR3 nucleotides read TGCGCCAGCAGCCAACCAACTGGGAGGGGGGGAAACACCATATATTTT. Amino acid sequence: CASSQPTGRGGNTIYF.

The chain combines TRBV6-5 with TRBJ2-7; TRBD1 aligns across 9 bases. The J segment lost 5 bases and the V segment lost 3 bases, leaving 5 bases of the junction unmatched. The germline V gene encodes CDR1 MNHEY and CDR2 SVGAGI. The CDR3 runs to 14 residues. The CDR3 DNA reads TGTGCCAGCAGTTATTCGGGACAGGGCGACGAGCAGTACTTC. Amino acids: CASSYSGQGDEQYF.

The chain employs TRBV14 and TRBJ1-2; D is uncertain. Germline values: CDR1 SGHDN, CDR2 FVKESK. CDR3 length: 14 amino acids. The V gene lost 0 bases and the J gene lost 4 bases, with 9 bases spanning the gap. The CDR3 region has the DNA TGTGCCAGCAGCCAAGAACGTCGCAGCTATGGCTACACCTTC. Translated, it gives CASSQERRSYGYTF.

The rearrangement uses TRBV27 and TRBJ1-4, with D possibly being TRBD1 (6 bases). V was cut by 2 bases and J by 6 bases, with 13 bases left in between. CDR1 is MNHEY, CDR2 SMNVEV, per germline (reference sequence). CDR3 size: 15 residues. CDR3 loop: CASSLTGDNYEKLFF. The CDR3 DNA reads as TGTGCCAGCAGTTTAACCGGGGACAATTATGAAAAACTGTTTTTT.

V usage is TRBV28 and J usage is TRBJ2-1; tentative D call: TRBD2 (5 bases). Trimming cost V 6 bases and J 9 bases, with 15 bases left between them. Germline loops: CDR1 MDHEN, CDR2 SYDVKM. This CDR3 is 13 amino acids long. The CDR3 coding sequence is TGTGCCAGCAGCTCAACGGGGATACGTGAGCAGTTCTTC. Translated: CASSSTGIREQFF. The full variable domain, with the rest looked up from reference TRBV28 and TRBJ2-1, is DVKVTQSSRYLVKRTGEKVFLECVQDMDHENMFWYRQDPGLGLRLIYFSYDVKMKEKGDIPEGYSVSREKKERFSLILESASTNQTSMYLCASSSTGIREQFFGPGTRLTVL.

The chain uses TRBV9 and TRBJ2-7, with 12 bases fitting TRBD2. Trimming cost V 2 bases and J 4 bases; bases outside gene matches: 1. The CDR3 is 14 residues long. The germline CDR1 and CDR2 sequences are SGDLS and YYNGEE. CDR3 amino acids: CASSVTSGSYEQYF. CDR3 nucleotides: TGTGCCAGCAGCGTGACTAGCGGGAGTTACGAGCAGTACTTC. Looking up the rest from reference TRBV9 and TRBJ2-7 gives the full variable domain: DSGVTQTPKHLITATGQRVTLRCSPRSGDLSVYWYQQSLDQGLQFLIQYYNGEERAKGNILERFSAQQFPDLHSELNLSSLELGDSALYFCASSVTSGSYEQYFGPGTRLTVT.

The J gene is TRBJ1-5, the V gene TRBV12-3 or TRBV12-4; D is undetermined. Trimming removed 0 bases from V and 7 bases from J, with 4 bases in between. This CDR3 has 12 amino acids. In nucleotides, the CDR3 is TGTGCCAGCAGTTTAGCGCGCCAGCCCCAGCATTTT. This gives the protein CASSLARQPQHF.

The chain has TRBV12-3 or TRBV12-4 and TRBJ1-1; no definite D call. The CDR3 contains 11 residues. V was clipped by 2 bases and J by 8 bases, with 6 bases between them. This chain's CDR3 is CASSLISEAFF. CDR3 DNA: TGTGCCAGCAGTTTAATCTCGGAAGCTTTCTTT.

The rearrangement joins TRBV7-2 to TRBJ1-2; 8 nucleotides align to TRBD1. CDR3 length: 16 residues. The germline gives CDR1 SGHTA, CDR2 FQGNSA. The junction had 5 bases not matched to a gene; V was cut back by 2 bases and J by 0 bases. The DNA for the CDR3 is TGTGCCAGCAGCTTAAGACAGGGGAATGCTAACTATGGCTACACCTTC. It specifies CASSLRQGNANYGYTF. Together with reference TRBV7-2 and TRBJ1-2, the CDR3 gives the full variable domain: GAGVSQSPSNKVTEKGKDVELRCDPISGHTALYWYRQSLGQGLEFLIYFQGNSAPDKSGLPSDRFSAERTGGSVSTLTIQRTQQEDSAVYLCASSLRQGNANYGYTFGSGTRLTVV.

The chain has TRBV6-5 and TRBJ2-3; 7 bases agree with TRBD2. This CDR3 comprises 15 residues. Germline CDR1 and CDR2: MNHEY and SVGAGI. V trimming: 6 bases; J trimming: 0 bases; junction bases outside the gene matches: 6. CDR3 nucleotides: TGTGCCAGCAGAAATAGCGGGTCGAGCACAGATACGCAGTATTTT. It encodes CASRNSGSSTDTQYF.

V usage is TRBV2 and J usage is TRBJ2-7; 9 nucleotides agree with TRBD2. Per the germline V gene, CDR1 is SNHLY and CDR2 is FYNNEI. J gave up 0 bases and V 6 bases, and 3 bases lay outside the gene matches. The CDR3 covers 14 residues. CDR3 in amino acids: CASRGTSSSYEQYF. CDR3 DNA sequence: TGTGCCAGCAGGGGGACTAGCAGCTCCTACGAGCAGTACTTC.

This sequence joins TRBV18 and TRBJ2-7; 14 nucleotides match TRBD2. This CDR3 has 14 amino acids. The trim removed 8 bases at V and 6 bases at J, leaving 6 bases unmatched. The germline CDR1 and CDR2 sequences are KGHSH and LQKENI. This chain's CDR3 is CASGPGTSGSEQYF. CDR3 bases: TGTGCCAGCGGCCCCGGGACTAGCGGGAGCGAGCAGTACTTC.

CDR3 sequence: CASSFGLAGGEQFF. In DNA form, the CDR3 reads TGTGCCAGCAGCTTTGGACTAGCGGGAGGTGAGCAGTTCTTC. The genes are TRBV5-8 and TRBJ2-1; 14 positions match TRBD2. J was trimmed by 9 bases and V by 2 bases; bases with no gene match: 1. CDR3 length: 14 amino acids. CDR1 SGHTS and CDR2 YDEGEE come from the germline V gene.

The chain joins TRBV15 to TRBJ1-1; D not certain. The CDR3 runs to 15 residues. Trimming removed 0 bases at V and 3 bases at J, with 11 bases between. Per germline, CDR1 LNHNV and CDR2 YYDKDF (reference sequence). This chain's CDR3 is CATSRDGGEYTEAFF. The CDR3 nucleotides are TGTGCCACCAGCAGAGATGGAGGTGAGTACACTGAAGCTTTCTTT.

Notes on this clone: In the same sample, other DNA sequences code for this CDR3. This sequence joins TRBV7-2 and TRBJ2-7, with 9 bases lining up with TRBD2. CDR3 length equals 14 residues. Germline values: CDR1 SGHTA, CDR2 FQGNSA. Trimming at V came to 1 base and at J to 3 bases, leaving 1 base not matched to a gene. In nucleotides, the CDR3 is TGTGCCAGCAGCTTAGTTAGCGGGAGCTACGAGCAGTACTTC. It codes for CASSLVSGSYEQYF.

This sequence joins TRBV5-1 and TRBJ1-4; TRBD1 matches at 7 bases. Germline CDR1 SGHRS, CDR2 YFSETQ. The CDR3 covers 13 residues. V lost 6 bases, J lost 7 bases, and 6 bases stayed unmatched. The DNA for the CDR3 is TGCGCCAGCACCTTCAACAGGGGTGAAAAACTGTTTTTT. Amino acids: CASTFNRGEKLFF.